The sequence of this TCR beta chain was determined in a study of T cell repertoires in cytomegalovirus infection. Overall study: Newly reported HLA-C-restricted and thoroughly characterized HLA-B-restricted CMV epitopes were employed.

A few counts support this clonotype. The antigen is undetermined. General study results and limits: What dominated the ex vivo response were HLA-C-restricted CMV-specific TCR beta clonotypes.

MiXCR, applied by TCRdb to the reads, yields one record per CDR3 protein. Of about 85,000 distinct CDR3 sequences in the sample, 45% to 50% were seen once. V was shortened by 4 bases and J by 4 bases, with 10 bases between the two germline ends. CDR1 and CDR2 (germline): MDHEN, SYDVKM. The length of the CDR3 is 13 residues. Sample: CD8+ T cells from cultured PBMCs, taken from culture after CMV antigen stimulation. The gene calls are TRBV28 and TRBJ1-2; D is ambiguous. This TCR was sampled from a human donor in good health (CMV status not recorded). Some clones in this sample may be carry-over from other donors' samples. The CDR3 loop is CASSSTRAYGYTF. As DNA, the CDR3 is TGTGCCAGCAGTTCGACAAGAGCCTATGGCTACACCTTC.